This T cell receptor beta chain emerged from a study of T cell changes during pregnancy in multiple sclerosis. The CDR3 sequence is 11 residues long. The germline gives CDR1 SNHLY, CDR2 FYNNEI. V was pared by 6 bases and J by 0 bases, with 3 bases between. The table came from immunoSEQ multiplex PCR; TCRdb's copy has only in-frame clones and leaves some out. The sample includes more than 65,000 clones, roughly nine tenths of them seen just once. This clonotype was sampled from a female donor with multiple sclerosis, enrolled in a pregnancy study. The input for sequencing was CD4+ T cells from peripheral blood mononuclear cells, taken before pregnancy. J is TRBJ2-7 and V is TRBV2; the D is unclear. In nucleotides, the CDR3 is TGTGCCAGCAGACTCTCCTACGAGCAGTACTTC. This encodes CASRLSYEQYF.